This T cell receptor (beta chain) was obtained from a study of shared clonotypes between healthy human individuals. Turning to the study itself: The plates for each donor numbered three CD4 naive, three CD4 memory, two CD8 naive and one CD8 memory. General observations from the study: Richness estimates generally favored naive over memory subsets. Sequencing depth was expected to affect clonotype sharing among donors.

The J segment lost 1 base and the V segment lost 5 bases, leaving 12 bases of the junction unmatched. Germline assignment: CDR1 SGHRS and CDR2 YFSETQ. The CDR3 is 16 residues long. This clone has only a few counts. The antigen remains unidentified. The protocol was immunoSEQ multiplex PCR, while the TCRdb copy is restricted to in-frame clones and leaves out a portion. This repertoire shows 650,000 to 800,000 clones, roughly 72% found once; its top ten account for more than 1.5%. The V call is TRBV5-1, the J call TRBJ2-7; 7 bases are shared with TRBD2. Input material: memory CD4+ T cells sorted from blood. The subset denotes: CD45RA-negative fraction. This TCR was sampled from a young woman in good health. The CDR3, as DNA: TGCGCCAGCAGAACCGACTACCCAGCGGGATCCTACGAGCAGTACTTC. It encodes CASRTDYPAGSYEQYF.